The 18 T cell receptor beta chains below come from one sample, sequenced in a study of blood T cell repertoires in COVID-19. Profiled with immunoSEQ multiplex PCR; TCRdb holds only in-frame clones, not every one. Here the sample spans over 200,000 clones, approximately 90% being singletons. Sequences were obtained from peripheral blood. The receptor source for this set is a man in his sixties who had recovered from COVID-19.

In DNA, the CDR3 is TGTGCCACCAGTCAATCGGTCAATCAGCCCCAGCATTTT. It yields the protein CATSQSVNQPQHF. This rearrangement joins TRBV24-1 to TRBJ1-5; D unresolved. The CDR3 runs to 13 residues. V lost 6 bases and J lost 3, with 8 bases in between. Germline lookup yields CDR1 KGHDR and CDR2 SFDVKD.

V and J are TRBV5-5 and TRBJ2-7; D possibly corresponds to TRBD2 (5 bases). The CDR3 is 15 residues long. V lost 1 base and J lost 2, with 13 bases in between. In germline, CDR1 is SGHKS, CDR2 YYEKEE (reference sequence). The CDR3, as DNA: TGTGCCAGCAGCTTGTGGGTCGGGGTAACCTACGAGCAGTACTTC. Translated, it gives CASSLWVGVTYEQYF.

In nucleotides, the CDR3 is TGTGCCAGCAGCTTAGGGGGAGTCATGAACACTGAAGCTTTCTTT. It encodes CASSLGGVMNTEAFF. The chain carries TRBV7-9 and TRBJ1-1; D gene uncertain. Germline V gene data show CDR1 as SEHNR and CDR2 as FQNEAQ (reference sequence). Trimming removed 1 base from V and 0 bases from J, with 9 bases in between. This CDR3 is 15 amino acids long. Filled out from reference TRBV7-9 and TRBJ1-1, the complete variable domain reads DTGVSQNPRHKITKRGQNVTFRCDPISEHNRLYWYRQTLGQGPEFLTYFQNEAQLEKSRLLSDRFSAERPKGSFSTLEIQRTEQGDSAMYLCASSLGGVMNTEAFFGQGTRLTVV.

A word on this clone: The CDR3 does not end in the conserved phenylalanine or tryptophan, so this is likely a read error. Because the CDR3's place on the DNA is in doubt, the DNA is left out and the CDR3 is given as listed by TCRdb. V is TRBV6-4 and J is TRBJ1-1. Inclusive of both ends, the CDR3 amounts to 13 amino acids. CDR1 and CDR2 (germline): MRHNA, SNTAGT. The CDR3 spells CASSLDFGSPKEY.

The chain recombines TRBV29-1 with TRBJ2-7; TRBD1 agrees at 9 bases. The CDR3 loop spans 15 amino acids. Germline trimming cut 5 bases from V and 3 bases from J; bases unmatched to any gene: 11. Germline CDR1 is SQVTM and CDR2 is ANQGSEA. The CDR3 loop reads CSVRSGTGRYYEQYF. CDR3 nucleotides: TGCAGCGTTCGGTCCGGGACAGGGAGGTACTACGAGCAGTACTTC.

This chain connects TRBV19 to TRBJ1-4, with 9 bases matching TRBD1. The CDR3 length is 14 residues. Unmatched junction bases numbered 11, after V lost 10 bases and J lost 8 bases. Germline V gene data show CDR1 as LNHDA and CDR2 as SQIVND (reference sequence). CDR3 in amino acids: CATQKQGAPEKLFF. Written as DNA, the CDR3 is TGTGCCACACAAAAACAGGGGGCACCCGAAAAACTGTTTTTT.

This clone was seen more than once but under ten times. The rearrangement links TRBV6-5 to TRBJ1-1; the match to TRBD1 covers 10 bases. This CDR3 has 15 residues. V dropped 7 bases and J dropped 0; count of bases not matched to a gene: 5. The germline CDR1 and CDR2 sequences are MNHEY and SVGAGI. This CDR3 is CASTRQGAVNTEAFF. The CDR3 DNA is TGTGCCAGCACCAGACAGGGGGCCGTGAACACTGAAGCTTTCTTT.

The chain employs TRBV10-1 and TRBJ2-1, with 8 bases lining up with TRBD2. CDR1 is WNHNN, CDR2 SYGVQD, per germline (reference sequence). Trimming removed 6 bases from V and 0 bases from J; junction bases left unmatched: 1. This CDR3 region has 14 residues. The CDR3 sequence: CASSRGGSYNEQFF. The CDR3 DNA sequence: TGCGCCAGCAGCCGGGGGGGCTCCTACAATGAGCAGTTCTTC.

V and J are TRBV9 and TRBJ1-2; TRBD1 matches at 8 bases. V lost 3 bases and J lost 6; bases outside the gene matches: 7. This CDR3 contains 14 residues. Germline values: CDR1 SGDLS, CDR2 YYNGEE. The CDR3 region has the DNA TGTGCCAGCAGCGCTACTGACAGGGGAAATGGCTACACCTTC. This encodes CASSATDRGNGYTF.

The V and J genes are TRBV7-3 and TRBJ2-4; 7 bases line up with TRBD2. The CDR3 is made up of 15 amino acids. The V and J ends lost 5 bases and 7 bases, in that order; junction bases with no gene match: 11. Germline values: CDR1 SGHTA, CDR2 FQGTGA. The CDR3 DNA sequence: TGTGCCAGCAGCATACGGGGAGGGCTTGGGAACATTCAGTACTTC. The encoded protein is CASSIRGGLGNIQYF.

The chain has TRBV6-5 and TRBJ1-2, with D perhaps matching TRBD1 (5 bases). Trimming stripped 5 bases from V and 4 bases from J, with 14 bases between. The CDR3 sequence is 14 residues long. In germline, CDR1 is MNHEY, CDR2 SVGAGI. The CDR3 is CASSQPGGGYGYTF. The CDR3 DNA sequence: TGTGCCAGCAGTCAACCCGGGGGTGGCTATGGCTACACCTTC.

This clone was counted once. The chain has TRBV9 and TRBJ2-3; TRBD2 aligns across 11 bases. Germline V lookup: CDR1 SGDLS, CDR2 YYNGEE. The CDR3 runs to 19 residues. V was pared by 4 bases and J by 5 bases, with 18 bases of the junction left unmatched. The CDR3 spells CASSPSQGSGGAWIDTQYF. The CDR3 DNA reads TGTGCCAGCAGCCCAAGTCAGGGTAGCGGGGGGGCTTGGATAGATACGCAGTATTTT.

This clone was recorded a few times. The J gene is TRBJ2-2, the V gene TRBV3-1 (or the pseudogene TRBV3-2); 10 nucleotides line up with TRBD2. The CDR3 has 16 amino acids. Germline-derived CDR1 and CDR2 are LGHDT and YNNKEL (reference sequence). The V segment lost 4 bases and the J segment 1 base; nucleotides outside the gene matches: 3. The CDR3 DNA reads TGTGCCAGCAGCCTTCGACTAGCGGGGAACACCGGGGAGCTGTTTTTT. Protein sequence: CASSLRLAGNTGELFF.

This rearrangement joins TRBV5-1 to TRBJ2-7, with D perhaps matching TRBD1 (6 bases). This CDR3 comprises 20 residues. CDR1 is SGHRS, CDR2 YFSETQ, per germline. V was cut by 2 bases and J by 0 bases, with 27 bases left in between. CDR3 nucleotides: TGCGCCAGCAGCTTTGATATCCGACAGGACTTTACTGAAAACTCCTACGAGCAGTACTTC. It is translated as CASSFDIRQDFTENSYEQYF. The variable domain in full, with the rest retrieved from reference TRBV5-1 and TRBJ2-7, is KAGVTQTPRYLIKTRGQQVTLSCSPISGHRSVSWYQQTPGQGLQFLFEYFSETQRNKGNFPGRFSGRQFSNSRSEMNVSTLELGDSALYLCASSFDIRQDFTENSYEQYFGPGTRLTVT.

This rearrangement joins TRBV6-1 to TRBJ1-1; D remains ambiguous. V dropped 3 bases and J dropped 1 base, with 6 bases sitting between them. This CDR3 spans 13 amino acids. Germline CDR1 and CDR2: MNHNS and SASEGT. CDR3 in amino acids: CASSEKQNTEAFF. CDR3 in DNA: TGTGCCAGCAGTGAGAAGCAGAACACTGAAGCTTTCTTT.

For this clone: A clone one base away is much larger, so this may be a read error. The same CDR3 can be traced to other DNA sequences in this sample. This chain uses TRBV7-2 with TRBJ1-1; D gene ambiguous. V lost 1 base and J lost 1, with 4 bases in between. Germline lookup yields CDR1 SGHTA and CDR2 FQGNSA. The CDR3 covers 13 residues. CDR3 DNA sequence: TGTGCCAGCAGCTTAGGGCAGAACACTGAAGCTTTCTTT. Translated, it gives CASSLGQNTEAFF.

The gene calls are TRBV19 and TRBJ1-2; 11 nucleotides match TRBD1. V was clipped by 6 bases and J by 6 bases; unmatched bases: 12. The CDR3 covers 16 residues. In germline, CDR1 is LNHDA, CDR2 SQIVND (reference sequence). CDR3 nucleotides: TGTGCCAGTAGATTTTCCGGGACAGGGGGAATCAATGGCTACACCTTC. Its translation: CASRFSGTGGINGYTF.

The chain uses TRBV9 and TRBJ2-6, with D unclear. CDR3 length: 16 residues. Germline V gene sequence: CDR1 SGDLS, CDR2 YYNGEE. The V end lost 3 bases, the J end lost 0 bases, and 10 bases lay between the germline ends. As DNA, the CDR3 is TGTGCCAGCAGCGGCGCTCGGAGCTCTGGGGCCAACGTCCTGACTTTC. This sequence encodes CASSGARSSGANVLTF.